Listed below are T cell receptor beta chains from one sample, sequenced in a study of tumor-infiltrating lymphocytes in primary liver carcinoma. TCRdb fed the multiplex PCR reads into MiXCR, producing one record per CDR3 protein. The sample has approximately 79,000 distinct CDR3 sequences; about 70% are singletons. The sequenced material came from liver tumor tissue from sampling region 4. The receptors were gathered from a man aged 40-49 years with primary liver carcinoma and hepatitis B virus infection. CDR3s include the opening cysteine and the closing phenylalanine or tryptophan. The D gene is left open where the match is weak. Not all rows give a size; the values are once, few, many and, for expanded clones, a class.

clone size: NA; J gene: TRBJ2-1; D gene: NA; V gene: TRBV19; CDR3 protein: CASSIRASNRQFF; CDR3 DNA: TGTGCCAGTAGTATAAGGGCTAGTAATCGGCAGTTCTTC
clone size: NA; J gene: TRBJ1-1; D gene: NA; V gene: TRBV6-6; CDR3 protein: CASNFTDGVVFF; CDR3 DNA: TGTGCCAGCAATTTCACGGATGGGGTAGTTTTCTTT
clone size: NA; J gene: TRBJ2-7; D gene: NA; V gene: TRBV28; CDR3 protein: CASSPQGISHEQYF; CDR3 DNA: TGTGCCAGCAGTCCCCAGGGGATTAGCCACGAGCAGTACTTC
clone size: NA; J gene: TRBJ2-1; D gene: NA; V gene: TRBV6-1; CDR3 protein: CASSEDVYNEQFF; CDR3 DNA: TGTGCCAGCAGTGAGGACGTCTACAATGAGCAATTCTTC
clone size: few; J gene: TRBJ1-1; D gene: TRBD1; V gene: TRBV19; CDR3 protein: CASSMGQAMNTEAFF; CDR3 DNA: TGTGCCAGTAGTATGGGACAGGCGATGAACACTGAAGCTTTCTTT
clone size: medium-sized; J gene: TRBJ1-2; D gene: NA; V gene: TRBV11-2; CDR3 protein: CASSPVGDGYTF; CDR3 DNA: TGTGCCAGCAGCCCGGTCGGGGATGGCTACACCTTC
clone size: NA; J gene: TRBJ1-1; D gene: NA; V gene: TRBV10-3; CDR3 protein: CAISELCGGGTEAFF; CDR3 DNA: TGTGCCATCAGTGAGTTGTGCGGAGGAGGCACTGAAGCTTTCTTT
clone size: NA; J gene: TRBJ2-4; D gene: NA; V gene: TRBV5-1; CDR3 protein: CASSLTLEGAGAKNIQYF; CDR3 DNA: TGCGCCAGCAGCTTGACACTAGAGGGAGCCGGGGCCAAAAACATTCAATACTTC
clone size: many; J gene: TRBJ1-1; D gene: TRBD1; V gene: TRBV6-2/TRBV6-3; CDR3 protein: CASSYSTWDRATEAFF; CDR3 DNA: TGTGCCAGCAGTTACTCGACATGGGACAGAGCCACTGAAGCTTTCTTT
clone size: NA; J gene: TRBJ2-6; D gene: NA; V gene: TRBV28; CDR3 protein: CASSRGLFGSSSGTNVLTF; CDR3 DNA: TGTGCCAGCAGCCGGGGTCTTTTTGGTTCCTCCTCTGGGACCAACGTCCTGACTTTC
clone size: many; J gene: TRBJ2-3; D gene: TRBD1; V gene: TRBV29-1; CDR3 protein: CSTRTGNTDTQYF; CDR3 DNA: TGCAGCACCCGGACAGGAAACACAGATACGCAGTATTTT
clone size: NA; J gene: TRBJ1-5; D gene: NA; V gene: TRBV6-1; CDR3 protein: CANGRWGGQPQHF; CDR3 DNA: TGTGCCAACGGTAGGTGGGGAGGTCAGCCCCAGCATTTT
clone size: NA; J gene: TRBJ2-3; D gene: NA; V gene: TRBV10-1; CDR3 protein: CAVLWEKIDSQYF; CDR3 DNA: TGCGCCGTGCTTTGGGAGAAAATTGATTCGCAGTATTTT
clone size: many; J gene: TRBJ1-2; D gene: NA; V gene: TRBV28; CDR3 protein: CASSAINSLYYGYTF; CDR3 DNA: TGTGCCAGCAGTGCCATTAACAGCCTCTACTATGGCTACACCTTC
clone size: NA; J gene: TRBJ1-1; D gene: NA; V gene: TRBV11-2; CDR3 protein: CASSFDLGGGTAEAFF; CDR3 DNA: TGTGCCAGCAGCTTCGATTTGGGCGGAGGAACCGCTGAAGCTTTCTTT
clone size: NA; J gene: TRBJ2-3; D gene: NA; V gene: TRBV6-1; CDR3 protein: CASGMAGATDTQYF; CDR3 DNA: TGTGCCAGCGGTATGGCAGGAGCAACAGATACGCAGTATTTT
clone size: once; J gene: TRBJ2-3; D gene: TRBD2; V gene: TRBV5-1; CDR3 protein: CASSLLAGVTDTQYF; CDR3 DNA: TGCGCCAGCAGCTTACTGGCGGGAGTCACAGATACGCAGTATTTT
clone size: many; J gene: TRBJ2-7; D gene: NA; V gene: TRBV5-5; CDR3 protein: CASSFGLYEQYF; CDR3 DNA: TGTGCCAGCAGTTTCGGCCTCTACGAGCAGTACTTC
clone size: NA; J gene: TRBJ2-5; D gene: NA; V gene: TRBV4-2; CDR3 protein: CASSSGGLAGLQEILYF; CDR3 DNA: TGTGCCAGCAGCTCAGGGGGGCTAGCGGGCCTCCAAGAGATCCTGTACTTC
clone size: NA; J gene: TRBJ2-5; D gene: TRBD1; V gene: TRBV24-1; CDR3 protein: CPTSDFDRGQETQYF; CDR3 DNA: TGTCCCACCAGTGATTTCGACAGGGGGCAAGAGACCCAGTACTTC
clone size: medium-sized; J gene: TRBJ2-1; D gene: NA; V gene: TRBV4-1; CDR3 protein: CASSPPLGPYNEQFF; CDR3 DNA: TGCGCCAGCAGCCCACCTCTCGGGCCCTACAATGAGCAGTTCTTC